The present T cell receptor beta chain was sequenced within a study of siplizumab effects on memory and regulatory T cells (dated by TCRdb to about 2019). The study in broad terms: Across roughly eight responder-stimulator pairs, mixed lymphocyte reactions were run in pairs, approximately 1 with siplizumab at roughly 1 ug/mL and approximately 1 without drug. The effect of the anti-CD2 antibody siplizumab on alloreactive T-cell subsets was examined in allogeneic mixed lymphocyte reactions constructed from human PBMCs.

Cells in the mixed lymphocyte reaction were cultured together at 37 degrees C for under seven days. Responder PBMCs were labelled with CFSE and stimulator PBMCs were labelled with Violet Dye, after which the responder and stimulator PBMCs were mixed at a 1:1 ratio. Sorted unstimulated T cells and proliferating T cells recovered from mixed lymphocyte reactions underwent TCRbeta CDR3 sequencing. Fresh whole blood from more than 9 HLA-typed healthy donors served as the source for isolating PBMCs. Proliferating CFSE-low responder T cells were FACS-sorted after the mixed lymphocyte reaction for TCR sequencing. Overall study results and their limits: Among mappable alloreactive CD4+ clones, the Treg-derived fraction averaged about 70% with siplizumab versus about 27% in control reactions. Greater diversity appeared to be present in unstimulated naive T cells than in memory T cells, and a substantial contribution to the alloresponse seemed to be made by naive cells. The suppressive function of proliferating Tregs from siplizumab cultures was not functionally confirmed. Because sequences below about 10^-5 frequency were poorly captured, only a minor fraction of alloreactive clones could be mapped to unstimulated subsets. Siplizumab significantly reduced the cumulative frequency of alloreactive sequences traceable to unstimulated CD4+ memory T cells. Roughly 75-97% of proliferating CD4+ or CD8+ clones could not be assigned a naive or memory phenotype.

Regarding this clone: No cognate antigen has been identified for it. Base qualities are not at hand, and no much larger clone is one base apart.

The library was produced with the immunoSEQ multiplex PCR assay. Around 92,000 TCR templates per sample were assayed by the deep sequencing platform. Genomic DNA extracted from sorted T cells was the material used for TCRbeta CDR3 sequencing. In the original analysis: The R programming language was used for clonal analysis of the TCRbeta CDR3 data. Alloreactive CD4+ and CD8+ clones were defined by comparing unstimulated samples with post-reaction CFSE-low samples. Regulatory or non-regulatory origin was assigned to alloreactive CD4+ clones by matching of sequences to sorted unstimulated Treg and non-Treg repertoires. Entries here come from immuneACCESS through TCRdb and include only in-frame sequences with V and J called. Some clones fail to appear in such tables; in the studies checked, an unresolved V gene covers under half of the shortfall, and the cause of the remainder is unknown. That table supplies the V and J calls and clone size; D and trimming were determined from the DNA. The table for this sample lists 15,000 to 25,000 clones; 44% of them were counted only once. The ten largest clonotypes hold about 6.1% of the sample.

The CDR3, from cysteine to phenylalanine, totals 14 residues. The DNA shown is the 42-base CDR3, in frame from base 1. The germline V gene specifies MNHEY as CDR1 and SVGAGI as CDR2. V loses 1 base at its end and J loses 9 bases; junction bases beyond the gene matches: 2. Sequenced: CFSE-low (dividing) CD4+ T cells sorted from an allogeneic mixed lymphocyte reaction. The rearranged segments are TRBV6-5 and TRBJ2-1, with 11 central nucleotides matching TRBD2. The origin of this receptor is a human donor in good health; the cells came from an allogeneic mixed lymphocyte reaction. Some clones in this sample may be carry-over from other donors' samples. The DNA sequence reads TGTGCCAGCAGTTACTGGACTAGCGGGCGTGAGCAGTTCTTC. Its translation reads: CASSYWTSGREQFF.